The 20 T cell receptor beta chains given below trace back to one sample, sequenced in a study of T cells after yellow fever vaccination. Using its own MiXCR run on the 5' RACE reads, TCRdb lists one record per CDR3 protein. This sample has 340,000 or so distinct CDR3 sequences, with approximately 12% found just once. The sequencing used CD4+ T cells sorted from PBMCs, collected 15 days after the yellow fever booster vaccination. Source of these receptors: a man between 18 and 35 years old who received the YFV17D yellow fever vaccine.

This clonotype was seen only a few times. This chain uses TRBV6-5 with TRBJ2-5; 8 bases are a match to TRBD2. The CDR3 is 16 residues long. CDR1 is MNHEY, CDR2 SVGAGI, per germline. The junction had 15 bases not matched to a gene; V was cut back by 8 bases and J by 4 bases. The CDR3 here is CASGDGGAGRRETQYF. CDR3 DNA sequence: TGTGCCAGCGGCGACGGGGGGGCCGGCAGGCGAGAGACCCAGTACTTC.

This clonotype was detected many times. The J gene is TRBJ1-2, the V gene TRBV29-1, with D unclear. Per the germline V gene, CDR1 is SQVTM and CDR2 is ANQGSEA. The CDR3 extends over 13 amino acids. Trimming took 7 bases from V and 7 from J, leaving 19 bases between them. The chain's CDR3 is CSAKSEGNGGYTF. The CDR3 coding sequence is TGCAGCGCCAAAAGCGAGGGCAACGGTGGCTACACCTTC.

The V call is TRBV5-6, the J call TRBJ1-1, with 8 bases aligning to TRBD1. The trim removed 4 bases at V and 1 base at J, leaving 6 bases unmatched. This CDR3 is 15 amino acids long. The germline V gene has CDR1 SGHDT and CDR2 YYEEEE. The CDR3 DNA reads TGTGCCAGCAGCGGTTCCGACAGGGGGAACACTGAAGCTTTCTTT. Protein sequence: CASSGSDRGNTEAFF. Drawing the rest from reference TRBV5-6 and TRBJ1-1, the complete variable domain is DAGVTQSPTHLIKTRGQQVTLRCSPKSGHDTVSWYQQALGQGPQFIFQYYEEEERQRGNFPDRFSGHQFPNYSSELNVNALLLGDSALYLCASSGSDRGNTEAFFGQGTRLTVV.

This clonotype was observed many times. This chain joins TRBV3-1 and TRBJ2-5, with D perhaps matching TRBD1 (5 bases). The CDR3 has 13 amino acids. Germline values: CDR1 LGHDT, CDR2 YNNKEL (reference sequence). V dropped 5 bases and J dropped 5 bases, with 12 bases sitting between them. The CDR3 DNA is TGTGCCAGCAGCGGGGCGTTCCGGGAGACCCAGTACTTC. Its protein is CASSGAFRETQYF.

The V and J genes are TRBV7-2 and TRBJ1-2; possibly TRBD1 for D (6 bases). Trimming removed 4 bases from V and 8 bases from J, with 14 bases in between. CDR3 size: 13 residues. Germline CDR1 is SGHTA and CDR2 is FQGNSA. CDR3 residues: CASSSQGGRGYTF. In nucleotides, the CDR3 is TGTGCCAGCAGCTCACAGGGCGGTCGGGGCTACACCTTC.

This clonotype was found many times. CDR3 sequence: CASSHDSMAPYNSPLHF. As DNA, the CDR3 is TGCGCCAGCAGCCATGATTCAATGGCCCCCTATAATTCACCCCTCCACTTT. The chain carries TRBV4-3 and TRBJ1-6; D is uncertain. Germline V lookup: CDR1 LGHNA, CDR2 YSLEER. The CDR3 has 17 amino acids. The germline V and J ends were trimmed by 3 bases and 2 bases, with 14 bases remaining between them.

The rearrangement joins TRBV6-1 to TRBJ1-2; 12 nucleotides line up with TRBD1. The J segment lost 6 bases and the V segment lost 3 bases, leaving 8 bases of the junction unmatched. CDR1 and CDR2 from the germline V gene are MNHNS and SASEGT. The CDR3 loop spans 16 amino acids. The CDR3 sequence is CASSEFTGTGGDGYTF. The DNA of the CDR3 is TGTGCCAGCAGTGAGTTTACCGGGACAGGGGGCGATGGCTACACCTTC.

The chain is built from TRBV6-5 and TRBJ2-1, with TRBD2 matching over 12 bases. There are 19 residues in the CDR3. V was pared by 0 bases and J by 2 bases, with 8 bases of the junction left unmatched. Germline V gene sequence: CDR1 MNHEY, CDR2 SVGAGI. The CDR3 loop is CASSYSPRLAGVTYNEQFF. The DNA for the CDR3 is TGTGCCAGCAGTTACTCGCCCCGACTAGCGGGGGTGACCTACAATGAGCAGTTCTTC.

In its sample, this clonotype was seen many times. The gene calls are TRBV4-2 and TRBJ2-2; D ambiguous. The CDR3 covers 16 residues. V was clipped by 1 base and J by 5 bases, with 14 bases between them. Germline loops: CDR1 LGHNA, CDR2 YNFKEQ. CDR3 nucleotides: TGTGCCAGCAGCCAAGCCGCAGGCCATAGGACCGGGGAGCTGTTTTTT. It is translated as CASSQAAGHRTGELFF.

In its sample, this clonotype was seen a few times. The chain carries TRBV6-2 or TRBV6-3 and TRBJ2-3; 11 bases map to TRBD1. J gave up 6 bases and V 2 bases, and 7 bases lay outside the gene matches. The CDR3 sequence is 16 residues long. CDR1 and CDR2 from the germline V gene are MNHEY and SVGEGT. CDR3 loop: CASSYGGQGEVDTQYF. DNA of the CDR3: TGTGCCAGCAGTTACGGGGGACAGGGGGAGGTGGATACGCAGTATTTT.

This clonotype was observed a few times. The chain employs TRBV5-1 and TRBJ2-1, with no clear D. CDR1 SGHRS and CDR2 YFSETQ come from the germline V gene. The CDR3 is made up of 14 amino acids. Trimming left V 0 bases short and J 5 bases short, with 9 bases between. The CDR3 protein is CASSLAGSNNEQFF. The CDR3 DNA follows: TGCGCCAGCAGCTTGGCTGGTAGTAACAATGAGCAGTTCTTC.

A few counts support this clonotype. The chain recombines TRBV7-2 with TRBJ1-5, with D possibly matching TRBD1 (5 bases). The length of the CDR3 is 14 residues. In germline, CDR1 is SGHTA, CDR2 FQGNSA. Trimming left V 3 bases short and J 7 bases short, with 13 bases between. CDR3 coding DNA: TGTGCCAGCAGCTTTTTTGGCAGGGACCAGCCCCAGCATTTT. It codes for CASSFFGRDQPQHF.

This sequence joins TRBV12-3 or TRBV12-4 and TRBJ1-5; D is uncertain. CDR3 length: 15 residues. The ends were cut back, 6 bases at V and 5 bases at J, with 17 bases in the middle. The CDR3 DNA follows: TGTGCCAGCAGGCCGCCGGGCGGCGGCGATCAGCCCCAGCATTTT. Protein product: CASRPPGGGDQPQHF.

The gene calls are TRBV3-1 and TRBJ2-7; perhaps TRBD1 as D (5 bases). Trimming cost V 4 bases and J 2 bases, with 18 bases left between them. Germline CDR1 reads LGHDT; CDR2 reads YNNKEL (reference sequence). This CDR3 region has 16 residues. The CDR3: CASSPLDNTGPYEQYF. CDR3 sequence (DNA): TGTGCCAGCAGCCCCCTGGACAACACGGGTCCCTACGAGCAGTACTTC.

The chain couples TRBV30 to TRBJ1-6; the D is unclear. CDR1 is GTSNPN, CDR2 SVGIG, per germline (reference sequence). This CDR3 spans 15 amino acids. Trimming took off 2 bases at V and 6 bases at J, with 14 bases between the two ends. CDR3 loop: CAWSIGVWANSPLHF. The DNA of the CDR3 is TGTGCCTGGAGTATTGGGGTCTGGGCTAATTCACCCCTCCACTTT.

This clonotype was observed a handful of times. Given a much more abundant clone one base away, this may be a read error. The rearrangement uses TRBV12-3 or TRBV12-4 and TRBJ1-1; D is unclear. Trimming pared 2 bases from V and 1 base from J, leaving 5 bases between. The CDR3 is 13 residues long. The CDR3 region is CASSLMENTEAFF. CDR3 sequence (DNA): TGTGCCAGCAGTTTAATGGAGAACACTGAAGCTTTCTTT.

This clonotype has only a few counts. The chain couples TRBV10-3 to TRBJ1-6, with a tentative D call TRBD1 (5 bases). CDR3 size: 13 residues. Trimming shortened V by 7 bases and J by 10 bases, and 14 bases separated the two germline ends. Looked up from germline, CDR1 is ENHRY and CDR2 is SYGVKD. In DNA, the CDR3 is TGTGCCATCACCAGGGATCCTAGCTCACCCCTCCACTTT. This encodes CAITRDPSSPLHF.

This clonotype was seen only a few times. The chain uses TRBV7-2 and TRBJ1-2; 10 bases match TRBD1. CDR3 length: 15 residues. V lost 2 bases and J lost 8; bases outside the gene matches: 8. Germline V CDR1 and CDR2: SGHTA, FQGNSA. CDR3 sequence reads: CASSLSGGTGEGYTF. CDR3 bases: TGTGCCAGCAGCTTAAGCGGGGGGACAGGGGAAGGCTACACCTTC. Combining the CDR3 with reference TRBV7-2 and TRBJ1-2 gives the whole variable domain GAGVSQSPSNKVTEKGKDVELRCDPISGHTALYWYRQSLGQGLEFLIYFQGNSAPDKSGLPSDRFSAERTGGSVSTLTIQRTQQEDSAVYLCASSLSGGTGEGYTFGSGTRLTVV.

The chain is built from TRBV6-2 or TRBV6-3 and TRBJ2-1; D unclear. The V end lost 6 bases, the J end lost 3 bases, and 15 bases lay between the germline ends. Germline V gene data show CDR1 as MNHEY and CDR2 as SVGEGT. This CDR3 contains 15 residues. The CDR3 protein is CASSTQPTYYNEQFF. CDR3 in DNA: TGTGCCAGCAGCACCCAACCCACTTACTACAATGAGCAGTTCTTC.

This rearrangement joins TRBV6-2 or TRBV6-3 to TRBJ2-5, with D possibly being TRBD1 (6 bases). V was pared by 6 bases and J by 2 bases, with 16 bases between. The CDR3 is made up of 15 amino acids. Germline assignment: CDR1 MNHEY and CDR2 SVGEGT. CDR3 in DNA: TGTGCCAGCAGCATACCCCAGGACAGACAAGAGACCCAGTACTTC. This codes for CASSIPQDRQETQYF.